The 27 T cell receptor beta chains in this list originate from one sample, sequenced in a study of blood T cell repertoires in COVID-19. TCRdb keeps only in-frame clones here, not all; method: immunoSEQ multiplex PCR. The table shows 150,000 to 200,000 clones, with 85% to 95% occurring only once. What was sequenced was peripheral blood. These receptors were taken from a woman in her sixties with COVID-19, enrolled during active disease.

The V call is TRBV3-1 (or the pseudogene TRBV3-2), the J call TRBJ1-3; D unclear. Between the trimmed V and J ends, which lost 1 base and 2 bases, there was a span of 9 bases. The germline V gene has CDR1 LGHDT and CDR2 YNNKEL (reference sequence). The CDR3 length is 15 residues. The DNA for the CDR3 is TGTGCCAGCAGCCAAGCCAGGTCTGCTGGAAACACCATATATTTT. Its translation is CASSQARSAGNTIYF.

The J gene is TRBJ2-5, the V gene TRBV29-1, with TRBD1 matching over 9 bases. Losses at the gene ends were 7 bases for V and 1 base for J; bases not matched to a gene: 7. The CDR3 extends over 14 amino acids. The germline V gene has CDR1 SQVTM and CDR2 ANQGSEA. The CDR3 spells CSAVKTGGQETQYF. The CDR3 nucleotides are TGCAGCGCTGTCAAGACAGGGGGCCAAGAGACCCAGTACTTC.

This sequence joins TRBV6-5 and TRBJ2-5; D is unresolved. V dropped 6 bases and J dropped 4 bases, with 15 bases sitting between them. Germline V lookup: CDR1 MNHEY, CDR2 SVGAGI. This CDR3 has 14 amino acids. The CDR3 region is CASRASRLGETQYF. Here the CDR3 DNA reads TGTGCCAGCAGAGCGTCGCGGTTGGGAGAGACCCAGTACTTC.

The CDR3 DNA sequence: TGTGCCAGTACCGATACTCCAGACACCCTGGAGACCCAGTACTTC. It translates to CASTDTPDTLETQYF. The chain is built from TRBV19 and TRBJ2-5; D is unclear. V lost 7 bases, J lost 5 bases, and 20 bases lay in between. The CDR3 loop spans 15 amino acids. The V gene's germline CDR1 is LNHDA and CDR2 SQIVND (reference sequence).

The chain uses TRBV5-1 and TRBJ1-1, with 9 bases identical to TRBD1. From germline, CDR1 is SGHRS and CDR2 YFSETQ. Trimming cost V 5 bases and J 11 bases; bases outside gene matches: 7. The CDR3 has 12 residues. As DNA, the CDR3 is TGCGCCAGCAGGGAGACAGGGGGTGTCGCTTTCTTT. Translating it yields CASRETGGVAFF.

V is TRBV9 and J is TRBJ1-2, with 9 bases identical to TRBD1. The CDR3 covers 16 residues. Germline CDR1 reads SGDLS; CDR2 reads YYNGEE. V lost 3 bases, J lost 0 bases, and 6 bases stayed unmatched. CDR3 coding DNA: TGTGCCAGCAGCGCTACAGGGGACAGGGCTAACTATGGCTACACCTTC. Residues: CASSATGDRANYGYTF.

J is TRBJ1-5 and V is TRBV12-3 or TRBV12-4, with D maybe TRBD1 (6 bases). V was shortened by 3 bases and J by 6 bases, with 9 bases between the two germline ends. The CDR3 covers 13 residues. CDR3 bases: TGTGCCAGCAGTTTCAGGGGCGGTCAGCCCCAGCATTTT. As protein: CASSFRGGQPQHF.

The V and J genes are TRBV9 and TRBJ2-1; D perhaps matches TRBD1 (6 bases). V shed 2 bases and J shed 7 bases, with 13 bases lying between them. The CDR3 is made up of 14 amino acids. Germline V gene lookup returns CDR1 SGDLS and CDR2 YYNGEE. The CDR3 loop is CASSVGAGSNEQFF. CDR3 nucleotides: TGTGCCAGCAGCGTGGGGGCAGGGTCAAATGAGCAGTTCTTC. The full variable domain, in which reference TRBV9 and TRBJ2-1 provide the parts outside the CDR3, is DSGVTQTPKHLITATGQRVTLRCSPRSGDLSVYWYQQSLDQGLQFLIQYYNGEERAKGNILERFSAQQFPDLHSELNLSSLELGDSALYFCASSVGAGSNEQFFGPGTRLTVL.

This chain links TRBV6-2 or TRBV6-3 with TRBJ2-1, with TRBD2 matching 8 bases. The germline CDR1 and CDR2 sequences are MNHEY and SVGEGT. The length of the CDR3 is 15 residues. The V segment lost 5 bases and the J segment 0 bases; nucleotides outside the gene matches: 3. The CDR3 loop reads CASSPLAASYNEQFF. In nucleotides, the CDR3 is TGTGCCAGCAGTCCACTAGCGGCCTCCTACAATGAGCAGTTCTTC.

The V call is TRBV4-3, the J call TRBJ1-2; possible D gene TRBD1, 6 bases. The CDR3 has 19 amino acids. Trimming left V 0 bases short and J 4 bases short, with 24 bases between. Germline V gene sequence: CDR1 LGHNA, CDR2 YSLEER. The CDR3 protein is CASSQETVHRAGDGYGYTF. In nucleotides, the CDR3 is TGCGCCAGCAGCCAAGAAACGGTTCACAGGGCAGGGGATGGCTATGGCTACACCTTC.

The chain uses TRBV9 and TRBJ2-7; 7 nucleotides match TRBD2. The CDR3 extends over 17 amino acids. The germline CDR1 and CDR2 sequences are SGDLS and YYNGEE. J gave up 0 bases and V 3 bases, and 12 bases lay outside the gene matches. The CDR3 loop reads CASSAHAGTTSSYEQYF. The CDR3 nucleotides read TGTGCCAGCAGCGCCCATGCCGGGACTACCAGCTCCTACGAGCAGTACTTC.

This chain connects TRBV6-2 or TRBV6-3 to TRBJ2-7; the D gene is possibly TRBD1 (6 bases). CDR1 and CDR2 (germline): MNHEY, SVGEGT. The CDR3 spans 14 residues. Trimming removed 2 bases at V and 6 bases at J, with 14 bases between. For the CDR3, the DNA is TGTGCCAGCAGTTACGCCAGGGGATCCAGCGAGCAGTACTTC. Protein sequence: CASSYARGSSEQYF.

The V and J genes are TRBV7-2 and TRBJ2-7, with TRBD1 as a possible D gene (6 bases). The CDR3 totals 15 residues. V was clipped by 5 bases and J by 0 bases, with 14 bases between them. Per the germline V gene, CDR1 is SGHTA and CDR2 is FQGNSA. The CDR3 reads CASSNRQANSYEQYF. CDR3 DNA sequence: TGTGCCAGCAGCAATCGACAGGCCAACTCCTACGAGCAGTACTTC.

The rearrangement uses TRBV9 and TRBJ1-2; 7 positions agree with TRBD1. The CDR3 spans 18 residues. CDR1 and CDR2 (germline): SGDLS, YYNGEE. V lost 0 bases to trimming and J lost 4 bases; unmatched junction nucleotides: 15. CDR3 nucleotides: TGTGCCAGCAGCGTAGGCCCTCAGGACAGGCGGCATAGCTATGGCTACACCTTC. Translation: CASSVGPQDRRHSYGYTF.

This clone was recorded only once. V gene TRBV10-1 combines with J gene TRBJ2-5; no definite D call. V was pared by 3 bases and J by 5 bases, with 19 bases between. Germline V gene sequence: CDR1 WNHNN, CDR2 SYGVQD (reference sequence). The CDR3 is made up of 16 amino acids. This CDR3 reads CASSDEFGCNWETQYF. The CDR3 region has the DNA TGCGCCAGCAGTGATGAATTCGGGTGCAATTGGGAGACCCAGTACTTC.

The chain couples TRBV11-2 to TRBJ2-2; TRBD1 matches 10 bases. This CDR3 contains 16 residues. CDR1 and CDR2 (germline): SGHAT, FQNNGV. The J segment lost 4 bases and the V segment lost 5 bases, leaving 7 bases of the junction unmatched. CDR3 sequence: CASSHGTGAVTGELFF. The CDR3 nucleotides are TGTGCCAGCAGCCATGGGACAGGGGCGGTCACCGGGGAGCTGTTTTTT.

This chain links TRBV19 with TRBJ1-5; D gene unclear. Trimming left V 4 bases short and J 1 base short, with 11 bases between. CDR3 length: 15 amino acids. The V gene's germline CDR1 is LNHDA and CDR2 SQIVND (reference sequence). CDR3 protein: CASSTGRHSNQPQHF. CDR3 coding DNA: TGTGCCAGTAGTACCGGGAGGCACAGCAATCAGCCCCAGCATTTT. The whole variable domain, filled in from reference TRBV19 and TRBJ1-5, reads DGGITQSPKYLFRKEGQNVTLSCEQNLNHDAMYWYRQDPGQGLRLIYYSQIVNDFQKGDIAEGYSVSREKKESFPLTVTSAQKNPTAFYLCASSTGRHSNQPQHFGDGTRLSIL.

V and J are TRBV5-8 and TRBJ1-2, with TRBD1 matching 9 bases. Germline values: CDR1 SGHTS, CDR2 YDEGEE. This CDR3 has 14 amino acids. The V segment lost 4 bases and the J segment 7 bases; nucleotides outside the gene matches: 8. Here the CDR3 reads CASSPPGQGRGYTF. For the CDR3, the DNA is TGTGCCAGCAGCCCACCGGGACAGGGACGTGGCTACACCTTC.

The table lists this clone with a count of one. The CDR3 sequence is CASSFGPGAGNTEAFF. CDR3 sequence (DNA): TGTGCCAGCAGCTTTGGGCCAGGGGCAGGTAACACTGAAGCTTTCTTT. The chain joins TRBV7-2 to TRBJ1-1; a possible D gene is TRBD1 (6 bases). The CDR3 spans 16 residues. With 3 bases removed from V and 2 bases from J, the gap between germline ends came to 16 bases. Germline CDR1 reads SGHTA; CDR2 reads FQGNSA.

This clone was counted once. V is TRBV11-2 and J is TRBJ2-5, with D possibly matching TRBD1 (5 bases). The germline V and J ends were trimmed by 5 bases and 5 bases, with 18 bases remaining between them. The CDR3 is made up of 15 amino acids. Looked up from germline, CDR1 is SGHAT and CDR2 is FQNNGV. In nucleotides, the CDR3 is TGTGCCAGCAGCCCCTCCGGCAGGGTTCGGGAGACCCAGTACTTC. This encodes CASSPSGRVRETQYF. The full variable domain, in which reference TRBV11-2 and TRBJ2-5 provide the parts outside the CDR3, is EAGVAQSPRYKIIEKRQSVAFWCNPISGHATLYWYQQILGQGPKLLIQFQNNGVVDDSQLPKDRFSAERLKGVDSTLKIQPAKLEDSAVYLCASSPSGRVRETQYFGPGTRLLVL.

This chain uses TRBV6-6 with TRBJ1-2; TRBD1 matches at 8 bases. This CDR3 is 13 amino acids long. V dropped 6 bases and J dropped 2; count of bases not matched to a gene: 2. Germline V gene lookup returns CDR1 MNHNY and CDR2 SVGAGI (reference sequence). The CDR3 nucleotides are TGTGCCAGCAGGTACAGGGGGAACTATGGCTACACCTTC. This encodes CASRYRGNYGYTF.

The CDR3 region is CASSMGGGAIRTDTQYF. CDR3 DNA sequence: TGTGCCAGTAGTATGGGCGGGGGGGCAATTCGCACAGATACGCAGTATTTT. The V and J genes are TRBV19 and TRBJ2-3; 9 bases are a match to TRBD2. Germline lookup yields CDR1 LNHDA and CDR2 SQIVND (reference sequence). V dropped 3 bases and J dropped 1; count of bases not matched to a gene: 8. The CDR3 contains 17 residues.

This chain joins TRBV29-1 and TRBJ1-2, with 8 bases aligning to TRBD1. With 3 bases clipped from V and 4 bases from J, the junction kept 7 bases outside the gene matches. This CDR3 is 14 amino acids long. The germline V gene has CDR1 SQVTM and CDR2 ANQGSEA. In DNA, the CDR3 is TGCAGCGTTGAGCCAGGGGGCTCTGTCTATGGCTACACCTTC. Protein sequence: CSVEPGGSVYGYTF.

The genes are TRBV6-5 and TRBJ2-3; 11 bases are shared with TRBD2. The junction had 5 bases not matched to a gene; V was cut back by 6 bases and J by 3 bases. The germline V gene has CDR1 MNHEY and CDR2 SVGAGI. CDR3 length: 15 amino acids. Here the CDR3 reads CASRPTSGETDTQYF. CDR3 nucleotide sequence: TGTGCCAGCAGGCCGACTAGCGGGGAGACAGATACGCAGTATTTT.

The chain couples TRBV3-1 (or the pseudogene TRBV3-2) to TRBJ1-4; D remains ambiguous. Germline V gene lookup returns CDR1 LGHDT and CDR2 YNNKEL (reference sequence). This CDR3 contains 15 residues. Trimming removed 2 bases from V and 3 bases from J, with 10 bases in between. Written as DNA, the CDR3 is TGTGCCAGCAGCCAATCCTGGAGGCCTAATGAAAAACTGTTTTTT. Amino acid sequence: CASSQSWRPNEKLFF.

This chain joins TRBV5-5 and TRBJ1-2; 10 nucleotides match TRBD1. Trimming cost V 4 bases and J 8 bases; bases outside gene matches: 11. CDR1 SGHKS and CDR2 YYEKEE come from the germline V gene (reference sequence). This CDR3 contains 15 residues. In nucleotides, the CDR3 is TGTGCCAGCAGCCTCCCCCGACAGGGGGCGGAGGGCTACACCTTC. Protein product: CASSLPRQGAEGYTF.

This chain connects TRBV3-1 (or the pseudogene TRBV3-2) to TRBJ1-3; D gene unclear. Germline V gene sequence: CDR1 LGHDT, CDR2 YNNKEL (reference sequence). There are 14 residues in the CDR3. V was pared by 8 bases and J by 0 bases, with 11 bases between. The CDR3 DNA sequence: TGTGCCAGCGAGCGGCAGTCCTCTGGAAACACCATATATTTT. It yields the protein CASERQSSGNTIYF.